This T cell receptor (beta chain) was retrieved from a study of blood T cell repertoires in COVID-19. Data came from immunoSEQ multiplex PCR; TCRdb stores just in-frame clones and leaves some out. The table has 380,000 or so clones, about 88% seen once. The length of the CDR3 is 15 residues. Germline assignment: CDR1 MGHRA and CDR2 YSYEKL. The V and J ends lost 4 bases and 5 bases respectively, with 17 bases between them. The gene calls are TRBV4-1 and TRBJ1-2; D possibly corresponds to TRBD1 (5 bases). The clonotype was recovered from a woman aged 55-69 years with COVID-19, enrolled during active disease. The source material was peripheral blood. The CDR3 here is CASSPSLGQGYGYTF. Here the CDR3 DNA reads TGCGCCAGCAGCCCCAGTTTGGGGCAAGGTTATGGCTACACCTTC.